This is a list of T cell receptor beta chains from one sample in a study of OX40 agonist ivuxolimab in advanced cancers. Clones were read by immunoSEQ multiplex PCR, and TCRdb kept only the in-frame ones, dropping some. The sample holds around 86,000 clones, around nine tenths seen once. The sample here was CD4+ or CD8+ T cells sorted from blood, taken in a trial of the OX40 agonist ivuxolimab. The receptors come from an adult with an advanced solid tumor such as melanoma, head and neck, liver or kidney cancer. CDR3s include the opening cysteine and the closing phenylalanine or tryptophan. Each record gives: D gene, V gene, J gene, clone size, CDR3 protein, CDR3 DNA. D genes are given only for firm matches. Size is stated for part of the rows, as once, few or many counts, or as a class when the clone is expanded.

TRBD2	TRBV10-1	TRBJ2-1	NA	CASSFGLAGGISDEQFF	TGCGCCAGCAGCTTTGGACTAGCGGGAGGGATTAGCGATGAGCAGTTCTTC
NA	TRBV7-2	TRBJ2-7	NA	CASSLDIAVPYEQYF	TGTGCCAGCAGCTTAGATATAGCAGTCCCCTACGAGCAGTACTTC
NA	TRBV15	TRBJ1-2	NA	CATRSREKGGYTF	TGTGCCACAAGATCCAGGGAAAAAGGTGGCTACACCTTC
NA	TRBV10-1	TRBJ2-7	once	CASSESAKWGTEDTYEQYF	TGCGCCAGCAGTGAGTCCGCCAAATGGGGAACAGAGGATACCTACGAGCAGTACTTC
NA	TRBV27	TRBJ2-7	NA	CASSPRTGSMSYEQYF	TGTGCCAGCAGTCCGCGGACGGGTTCGATGAGCTACGAGCAGTACTTC
NA	TRBV10-1	TRBJ2-2	few	CASTDGNTGELFF	TGCGCCAGCACGGACGGGAACACCGGGGAGCTGTTTTTT
TRBD2	TRBV27	TRBJ2-3	NA	CASSLSELQREGTTDTQYF	TGTGCCAGCAGTTTATCCGAACTTCAGCGGGAGGGAACCACAGATACGCAGTATTTT
TRBD2	TRBV7-8	TRBJ2-2	once	CASSLAISGKAGELFF	TGTGCCAGCAGCTTAGCCATTAGCGGGAAGGCCGGGGAGCTGTTTTTT
TRBD1	TRBV18	TRBJ1-4	NA	CASSITGAATNEKLFF	TGTGCCAGCTCAATCACAGGGGCCGCAACTAATGAAAAACTGTTTTTT
NA	TRBV25-1	TRBJ2-6	NA	CASSDLVGANVLTF	TGTGCCAGCAGTGACCTGGTTGGGGCCAACGTCCTGACTTTC
NA	TRBV18	TRBJ1-4	NA	CAARTDFDEKLFF	TGTGCCGCGCGGACAGACTTCGATGAAAAACTGTTTTTT
NA	TRBV6-6	TRBJ1-4	NA	CASTGVPRRSEKLFF	TGTGCCAGCACCGGGGTTCCTAGGAGGAGTGAAAAACTGTTTTTT
NA	TRBV18	TRBJ2-3	NA	CASSPTWVRSTDTQYF	TGTGCCAGCTCACCCACTTGGGTTAGGTCCACAGATACGCAGTATTTT
NA	TRBV5-4	TRBJ1-3	NA	CASSSNRASSGNTIYF	TGTGCCAGCAGCTCGAACAGGGCAAGCTCTGGAAACACCATATATTTT
NA	TRBV29-1	TRBJ2-5	NA	CSVEQNQETQYF	TGCAGCGTTGAGCAAAACCAAGAGACCCAGTACTTC
TRBD2	TRBV5-1	TRBJ2-3	NA	CASSRGTSLSDTQYF	TGCGCCAGCAGCCGAGGGACTAGTCTATCCGATACGCAGTATTTT
NA	TRBV9	TRBJ2-1	NA	CASSLIPVLASYNEQFF	TGTGCCAGCAGCCTAATCCCAGTACTAGCCTCTTACAATGAGCAGTTCTTC
TRBD1	TRBV4-1	TRBJ2-7	NA	CASSQAPTGARYEQYF	TGCGCCAGCAGCCAAGCTCCGACAGGGGCGCGGTACGAGCAGTACTTC
NA	TRBV7-8	TRBJ2-5	NA	CASSQYGTSPNQYF	TGTGCCAGCAGCCAGTATGGGACATCCCCCAATCAGTACTTC
NA	TRBV7-2	TRBJ1-4	once	CASSLKARATNEKLFF	TGTGCCAGCAGCTTAAAGGCTAGGGCAACTAATGAAAAACTGTTTTTT
NA	TRBV2	TRBJ2-1	NA	CASKSSTVSGEQFF	TGTGCCAGCAAATCAAGCACAGTCAGCGGTGAGCAGTTCTTC
TRBD1	TRBV29-1	TRBJ2-7	NA	CSVGVQGASYEQYF	TGCAGCGTTGGTGTACAGGGGGCGTCCTACGAGCAGTACTTC
TRBD2	TRBV5-1	TRBJ2-1	NA	CASSSLPSGTDNEQFF	TGCGCCAGCAGCTCCCTACCTAGCGGGACTGACAATGAGCAGTTCTTC
NA	TRBV9	TRBJ2-1	NA	CASSVETGHYNEQFF	TGTGCCAGCAGCGTAGAGACAGGACATTACAATGAGCAGTTCTTC
NA	TRBV18	TRBJ2-3	NA	CASSPSAGLTDTQYF	TGTGCCAGCTCACCTTCCGCGGGATTAACAGATACGCAGTATTTT
NA	TRBV6-5	TRBJ2-1	NA	CASRAGRGSYNEQFF	TGTGCCAGCCGCGCGGGACGGGGCTCCTACAATGAGCAGTTCTTC
NA	TRBV11-3	TRBJ2-1	NA	CASSPVGRGNEQFF	TGTGCCAGCAGCCCCGTAGGGAGGGGGAATGAGCAGTTCTTC
NA	TRBV7-2	TRBJ2-2	NA	CASSSPGATGELFF	TGTGCCAGCAGCTCCCCAGGTGCCACCGGGGAGCTGTTTTTT
TRBD1	TRBV5-4	TRBJ1-1	NA	CASSLEGAGTEAFF	TGTGCCAGCAGCTTGGAGGGGGCCGGCACTGAAGCTTTCTTT
NA	TRBV4-1	TRBJ1-5	few	CASSQEGTRPQHF	TGCGCCAGCAGCCAAGAAGGGACCCGGCCCCAGCATTTT
TRBD1	TRBV7-8	TRBJ2-5	NA	CASSPILRTGGTQETQYF	TGTGCCAGCAGCCCAATTCTACGGACAGGGGGGACTCAAGAGACCCAGTACTTC
NA	TRBV6-5	TRBJ2-7	NA	CASSYVGGYEQYF	TGTGCCAGCAGTTACGTGGGCGGCTACGAGCAGTACTTC
NA	TRBV19	TRBJ1-2	NA	CASRARPYGYTF	TGTGCCAGTCGGGCCCGGCCCTATGGCTACACCTTC
NA	TRBV2	TRBJ1-4	NA	CASSEMPRENEKLFF	TGTGCCAGCAGTGAAATGCCTCGCGAGAATGAAAAACTGTTTTTT
TRBD1	TRBV28	TRBJ1-5	NA	CAITTGVGNQPQHF	TGTGCCATAACGACAGGGGTTGGCAATCAGCCCCAGCATTTT
TRBD2	TRBV5-1	TRBJ2-5	NA	CASSLIAGSYQETQYF	TGCGCCAGCAGCCTAATAGCGGGATCATACCAAGAGACCCAGTACTTC
NA	TRBV21-1	TRBJ1-5	NA	CASSSRAGIVQPQHF	TGTGCCAGCAGCTCCCGGGCGGGGATCGTCCAGCCCCAGCATTTT
NA	TRBV7-9	TRBJ1-1	once	CASSPRTANTEAFF	TGTGCCAGCAGCCCTAGGACAGCAAACACTGAAGCTTTCTTT
TRBD2	TRBV30	TRBJ2-7	NA	CASPRAGGQQYF	TGTGCCTCCCCTCGGGCGGGGGGTCAGCAGTACTTC
TRBD1	TRBV5-1	TRBJ2-7	NA	CASSLRQGTYEQYF	TGCGCCAGCAGCCTTCGACAGGGCACCTACGAGCAGTACTTC
NA	TRBV11-3	TRBJ2-1	NA	CASSPQGSHNEQFF	TGTGCCAGCAGCCCCCAGGGGTCCCACAATGAGCAGTTCTTC
NA	TRBV5-1	TRBJ2-2	NA	CASSLWQGNTGELFF	TGCGCCAGCAGCTTGTGGCAGGGAAACACCGGGGAGCTGTTTTTT
NA	TRBV18	TRBJ2-1	NA	CASSPQAGPYNEQFF	TGTGCCAGCTCACCACAGGCAGGGCCCTACAATGAGCAGTTCTTC
NA	TRBV2	TRBJ1-6	NA	CASSVGEGYNSPLHF	TGTGCCAGCAGTGTAGGGGAAGGCTATAATTCACCCCTCCACTTT
TRBD1	TRBV18	TRBJ1-2	NA	CASSPRTGDEGYTF	TGTGCCAGCTCACCCAGGACAGGGGATGAGGGCTACACCTTC
TRBD2	TRBV11-3	TRBJ2-7	NA	CASSSGGAYEQYF	TGTGCCAGCAGCTCGGGGGGGGCCTACGAGCAGTACTTC
NA	TRBV2	TRBJ2-7	NA	CASSESGSSYEQYF	TGTGCCAGCAGCGAGAGCGGGTCCTCCTACGAGCAGTACTTC
NA	TRBV19	TRBJ1-5	NA	CASSIDRANQPQHF	TGTGCCAGTAGTATAGATCGGGCAAATCAGCCCCAGCATTTT
NA	TRBV5-1	TRBJ2-5	once	CASSLQGWQETQYF	TGCGCCAGCAGCTTACAGGGCTGGCAAGAGACCCAGTACTTC
NA	TRBV18	TRBJ1-1	NA	CASSPQGGSAENTEAFF	TGTGCCAGCTCACCACAGGGAGGTTCGGCTGAGAACACTGAAGCTTTCTTT
TRBD1	TRBV7-6	TRBJ1-6	NA	CASSPTSQGGNSPLHF	TGTGCCAGCAGCCCGACTAGTCAGGGGGGGAATTCACCCCTCCACTTT
NA	TRBV19	TRBJ2-2	NA	CASSIQGPSATNTGELFF	TGTGCCAGTAGTATTCAGGGGCCATCTGCCACGAACACCGGGGAGCTGTTTTTT
NA	TRBV7-2	TRBJ1-2	NA	CASSLEQGYVYGYTF	TGTGCCAGCAGCTTAGAGCAGGGGTATGTCTATGGCTACACCTTC
NA	TRBV10-2	TRBJ1-5	NA	CASSDVEGNQPQHF	TGCGCCAGCAGTGATGTCGAGGGAAATCAGCCCCAGCATTTT